Below are 27 T cell receptor beta chains sequenced from a single sample in a study of T cells in Graves' hyperthyroidism and ophthalmopathy. What was amplified from RNA transcripts were TCR beta CDR3 regions. When the TCR CDR3 underwent first-round RT-PCR, the HTBI primer set was used. TCRdb re-derived calls from the multiplex PCR reads in MiXCR, one entry per CDR3 protein. The table includes fewer than 750,000 distinct CDR3 sequences, 40% to 55% detected once. Sequenced input: peripheral blood or thyroid tissue (not recorded which). The receptor set was obtained from a woman between 18 and 30 years old with Graves' hyperthyroidism.

With regard to this clonotype: This could be a read error, since a much larger clone is one nucleotide away. This likely comes from a read error, as the CDR3 has no conserved phenylalanine or tryptophan at its end. The chain couples TRBV12-3 or TRBV12-4 to TRBJ1-4; D may be TRBD1 (6 bases). With 6 bases removed from V and 8 bases from J, the gap between germline ends came to 13 bases. The CDR3 is 13 amino acids. The CDR3 coding sequence is TGTGCCAGCAGCAGGGGTTATGGCGAAAAACTGTTTTCT. The encoded protein is CASSRGYGEKLFS.

This clonotype was detected ten times or more. This rearrangement joins TRBV5-6 to TRBJ2-7, with TRBD1 matching over 10 bases. V shed 1 base, J shed 4 bases, and the junction held 8 bases outside the gene matches. The CDR3 consists of 16 residues. Germline-derived CDR1 and CDR2 are SGHDT and YYEEEE. The chain's CDR3 is CASSLKGTGDMYEQYF. CDR3 DNA: TGTGCCAGCAGCTTGAAGGGGACAGGGGACATGTACGAGCAGTACTTC.

This clonotype was observed a handful of times. The rearrangement joins TRBV11-2 to TRBJ2-5; D possibly uses TRBD1 or TRBD2 (6 bases each). Germline V gene data show CDR1 as SGHAT and CDR2 as FQNNGV. Deletions cut 5 bases from V and 0 bases from J, with 19 bases between. The CDR3 has 17 residues. The CDR3 loop reads CASSQDGGHSYQETQYF. The DNA for the CDR3 is TGTGCCAGCAGCCAAGACGGGGGACATTCGTACCAAGAGACCCAGTACTTC.

The chain links TRBV7-3 to TRBJ2-1, with D possibly being TRBD2 (5 bases). CDR1 is SGHTA, CDR2 FQGTGA, per germline. This CDR3 has 13 amino acids. The ends were cut back, 0 bases at V and 10 bases at J, with 10 bases in the middle. In DNA form, the CDR3 reads TGTGCCAGCAGCTTAACGTTATCGGGGGAGCAGTTCTTC. Amino acid sequence: CASSLTLSGEQFF.

The rearrangement links TRBV12-3 or TRBV12-4 to TRBJ1-1, with D perhaps matching TRBD1 (6 bases). This CDR3 has 12 residues. V lost 3 bases, J lost 11 bases, and 13 bases lay in between. In DNA, the CDR3 is TGTGCCAGCAGTTTCGGGGGGGCTGGCGCTTTCTTT. Residues: CASSFGGAGAFF.

As for this clonotype: One base away lies a much larger clone, so this may be a sequencing read error. This chain connects TRBV20-1 to TRBJ2-2; TRBD1 might be the D (6 bases). Trimming took 1 base from V and 0 from J, leaving 6 bases between them. This CDR3 region has 14 residues. The germline CDR1 and CDR2 sequences are DFQATT and SNEGSKA (reference sequence). CDR3 DNA sequence: TGCAGTGCTAGAGCAGGGGCGAACACCGGGGAGCTGTTTTTT. Translated: CSARAGANTGELFF.

CDR3 bases: TGTGCCAGCAGCCGAGGCGGGATTGCCGGGCCAAAACTGTTTTTT. Amino acid sequence: CASSRGGIAGPKLFF. The chain joins TRBV7-9 to TRBJ1-4; D call uncertain. The germline V gene has CDR1 SEHNR and CDR2 FQNEAQ (reference sequence). The V end lost 5 bases, the J end lost 10 bases, and 20 bases lay between the germline ends. The CDR3 covers 15 residues.

This clonotype was picked up many times. The V gene is TRBV2, the J gene TRBJ1-1; 11 bases are a match to TRBD1. The V segment lost 6 bases and the J segment 4 bases; nucleotides outside the gene matches: 4. The CDR3 is 14 amino acids. The germline V gene has CDR1 SNHLY and CDR2 FYNNEI. The CDR3 protein is CASRPDRGRTEAFF. For the CDR3, the DNA is TGTGCCAGCAGACCGGACAGGGGGCGCACTGAAGCTTTCTTT.

Regarding this clonotype: At one end, the junction sequence differs from germline, possibly due to a read error. The chain employs TRBV7-3 and TRBJ2-7; 10 bases align to TRBD2. CDR1 SGHTA and CDR2 FQGTGA come from the germline V gene. CDR3 length: 15 residues. The chain's CDR3 is CASSQELAGTDEQYF. DNA for the CDR3: TGCGCCAGCAGCCAAGAACTAGCGGGAACGGACGAGCAGTACTTC.

The chain employs TRBV7-6 and TRBJ2-5; 10 bases fit TRBD1. There are 18 residues in the CDR3. Germline V gene sequence: CDR1 SGHVS, CDR2 FNYEAQ. Losses at the gene ends were 6 bases for V and 1 base for J; bases not matched to a gene: 14. The CDR3 loop is CASSKTGGSSPLQETQYF. CDR3 DNA: TGTGCCAGCAGTAAGACAGGGGGCAGTTCACCCCTCCAAGAGACCCAGTACTTC.

Remarks on this clonotype: A read error may explain this, as a much larger clone is one base away. The V call is TRBV10-3, the J call TRBJ1-4; a possible D gene is TRBD1 (5 bases). The germline gives CDR1 ENHRY, CDR2 SYGVKD. The CDR3 spans 15 residues. V dropped 3 bases and J dropped 8 bases, with 16 bases sitting between them. The DNA for the CDR3 is TGTGCCATCAGTGAACTGTGGGACCTGGGAGAAAAACTGTTTTTT. Encoded protein: CAISELWDLGEKLFF.

There are a few counts of this clonotype. The chain employs TRBV6-5 and TRBJ1-6; no definite D call. Per germline, CDR1 MNHEY and CDR2 SVGAGI. This CDR3 region has 16 residues. V was trimmed by 7 bases and J by 5 bases, leaving 18 bases between them. DNA of the CDR3: TGTGCCAGCACCACTAAAGGGTTATGGAATAATTCACCCCTCCACTTT. It yields the protein CASTTKGLWNNSPLHF.

This chain links TRBV12-3 or TRBV12-4 with TRBJ1-1; D remains ambiguous. The CDR3 is 15 residues long. V gave up 6 bases and J gave up 1 base, with 15 bases separating them. The CDR3 region has the DNA TGTGCCAGCAGCTCCCCTGCGGGAGGGAACACTGAAGCTTTCTTT. Translated, it gives CASSSPAGGNTEAFF.

The V call is TRBV12-3 or TRBV12-4, the J call TRBJ1-5; D gene uncertain. V lost 0 bases, J lost 0 bases, and 6 bases lay in between. The CDR3 is made up of 15 amino acids. This CDR3 is CASSLATYSNQPQHF. DNA of the CDR3: TGTGCCAGCAGTTTAGCGACATATAGCAATCAGCCCCAGCATTTT.

The chain combines TRBV12-3 or TRBV12-4 with TRBJ2-5; D gene unclear. The CDR3 is made up of 12 amino acids. V was trimmed by 8 bases and J by 4 bases, leaving 11 bases between them. In nucleotides, the CDR3 is TGTGCCAGCCGCCCCGCTCGAGAGACCCAGTACTTC. Its translation: CASRPARETQYF.

As for this clonotype: A much larger clone differs by one base, so this may be a read error. This rearrangement joins TRBV20-1 to TRBJ2-2; 11 positions match TRBD1. Germline V gene sequence: CDR1 DFQATT, CDR2 SNEGSKA (reference sequence). This CDR3 comprises 13 residues. As DNA, the CDR3 is TGCAGTGCAGGACAGGGGGCAACCGGGGAGCTGGTTTTT. This codes for CSAGQGATGELVF.

This clonotype was seen ten or more times. The chain uses TRBV20-1 and TRBJ1-1; no reliable D call. Germline assignment: CDR1 DFQATT and CDR2 SNEGSKA (reference sequence). The CDR3 covers 12 residues. The V end was cut by 5 bases, the J end by 0 bases, with 7 bases between. The CDR3 region has the DNA TGCAGTGCTGGTCTTATGAACACTGAAGCTTTCTTT. It specifies CSAGLMNTEAFF.

This clonotype appeared once. This chain joins TRBV7-2 and TRBJ2-7; 8 nucleotides agree with TRBD2. V shed 4 bases and J 5 bases; nucleotides not matched to a gene: 16. This CDR3 region has 17 residues. Per germline, CDR1 SGHTA and CDR2 FQGNSA. CDR3: CASSWTSTGGRDDEQYF. The CDR3 region has the DNA TGTGCCAGCAGCTGGACTAGCACCGGGGGCAGGGACGACGAGCAGTACTTC.

This clonotype was counted at least ten times. This chain uses TRBV13 with TRBJ2-7; 11 bases line up with TRBD1. In germline, CDR1 is PRHDT, CDR2 FYEKMQ (reference sequence). This CDR3 has 18 amino acids. V lost 5 bases to trimming and J lost 0 bases; unmatched junction nucleotides: 12. The DNA for the CDR3 is TGTGCCAGCAGCCCCGCCGGGACAGGGGGTATCGGCTCCTACGAGCAGTACTTC. As protein: CASSPAGTGGIGSYEQYF.

A note on this clonotype: In this CDR3 the conserved last residue, phenylalanine or tryptophan, is missing, so a read error is likely. The genes are TRBV29-1 and TRBJ1-1; D is perhaps TRBD1 (5 bases). CDR3 length: 13 amino acids. Trimming removed 1 base at V and 4 bases at J, with 10 bases between. Germline CDR1 reads SQVTM; CDR2 reads ANQGSEA. CDR3 loop: CSVEGGRGTEAFY. The CDR3 region has the DNA TGCAGCGTTGAAGGGGGACGGGGCACTGAAGCTTTCTAT.

The chain couples TRBV24-1 to TRBJ2-2, with 8 bases that match TRBD1. V trimming: 5 bases; J trimming: 0 bases; junction bases outside the gene matches: 7. Germline V CDR1 and CDR2: KGHDR, SFDVKD. The CDR3 totals 17 residues. The CDR3, as DNA: TGTGCCACCAGTGCCCCTGACAGGGGCCCGAACACCGGGGAGCTGTTTTTT. Its translation is CATSAPDRGPNTGELFF.

This chain links TRBV4-3 with TRBJ2-7; 12 nucleotides align to TRBD2. The germline CDR1 and CDR2 sequences are LGHNA and YSLEER. The CDR3 runs 18 residues. V was clipped by 3 bases and J by 4 bases; unmatched bases: 13. The CDR3 loop is CASSQVTPGTSGRYEQYF. The CDR3 DNA reads as TGCGCCAGCAGCCAGGTGACTCCCGGGACTAGCGGGCGTTACGAGCAGTACTTC.

Comments on this clonotype: A much bigger clone sits one base away, suggesting this may be a read error. The V gene is TRBV6-2 or TRBV6-3, the J gene TRBJ2-7, with 9 bases identical to TRBD2. The J segment lost 1 base and the V segment lost 2 bases, leaving 3 bases of the junction unmatched. Germline V gives CDR1 MNHEY, CDR2 SVGEGT. The CDR3 runs to 15 residues. The CDR3 spells CASSYKREASYEQYF. DNA for the CDR3: TGTGCCAGCAGTTACAAGCGGGAGGCGTCCTACGAGCAGTACTTC.

The V gene is TRBV2, the J gene TRBJ2-7; 9 bases are a match to TRBD2. The last part of the DNA fits TRBJ2-1 better; the J call may be wrong. The CDR3 sequence is 13 residues long. Germline V lookup: CDR1 SNHLY, CDR2 FYNNEI. The CDR3 here is CASTGTSSNEQFF. The CDR3 DNA reads as TGTGCCAGCACCGGGACTAGCTCCAATGAGCAGTTCTTC.

The rearrangement uses TRBV29-1 and TRBJ2-7; D possibly uses TRBD1 or TRBD2 (5 bases each). Between the trimmed V and J ends, which lost 5 bases and 5 bases, there was a span of 16 bases. CDR1 is SQVTM and CDR2 is ANQGSEA in the germline V gene. The CDR3 sequence is 13 residues long. The CDR3 sequence is CSVRDGGADEQYF. The CDR3 nucleotides are TGCAGCGTTAGGGACGGAGGCGCTGACGAGCAGTACTTC.

This rearrangement joins TRBV29-1 to TRBJ2-7, with D uncertain. Germline V gives CDR1 SQVTM, CDR2 ANQGSEA. V lost 7 bases and J 4 bases, leaving 5 bases between the germline ends. The CDR3 runs 9 residues. Here the CDR3 DNA reads TGCAGCGGGAAATACGAGCAGTACTTC. This codes for CSGKYEQYF.

The chain is built from TRBV3-1 and TRBJ2-3; D remains unclear. Germline lookup yields CDR1 LGHDT and CDR2 YNNKEL (reference sequence). The CDR3 runs to 12 residues. Trimming stripped 1 base from V and 7 bases from J, with 6 bases between. The chain's CDR3 is CASSQGPYTQYF. As DNA, the CDR3 is TGTGCCAGCAGCCAAGGTCCCTATACGCAGTATTTT.